The 29 T cell receptor beta chains reported below all come from one sample, sequenced in a study of Tregs in tolerant kidney transplant recipients. Mixed chimerism was transient after nonmyeloablative marrow transplants from related graft donors. Data came from immunoSEQ multiplex PCR; TCRdb stores just in-frame clones and leaves some out. The repertoire holds tens of thousands of clones, with 90% to 95% as singletons. The source material was CD4+ T cells from blood (PBMCs), sampled 24 months after the transplant. The receptors shown here come from a human patient who received a combined kidney and bone marrow transplant. Some T cells may be graft donor cells.

Only a few counts were recorded for this clone. CDR3 DNA sequence: TGTGCCAGCAGGGACAGGGGCGGCACTGAAGCTTTCTTT. Protein product: CASRDRGGTEAFF. The chain combines TRBV6-4 with TRBJ1-1, with TRBD1 identical over 9 bases. CDR1 and CDR2 (germline): MRHNA, SNTAGT. The CDR3 extends over 13 amino acids. The V and J ends lost 6 bases and 4 bases, in that order; junction bases with no gene match: 3.

This chain links TRBV30 with TRBJ2-1, with 7 nucleotides matching TRBD2. The CDR3 spans 17 residues. Germline V gives CDR1 GTSNPN, CDR2 SVGIG (reference sequence). The V segment lost 0 bases and the J segment 0 bases; nucleotides outside the gene matches: 8. The CDR3 sequence is CAWSVNWGDYSYNEQFF. The CDR3 DNA reads as TGTGCCTGGAGTGTAAATTGGGGGGACTACTCCTACAATGAGCAGTTCTTC.

The V and J genes are TRBV7-9 and TRBJ1-4, with a weak D call TRBD1 (5 bases). This CDR3 region has 17 residues. V lost 5 bases and J lost 8, with 24 bases in between. Germline assignment: CDR1 SEHNR and CDR2 FQNEAQ (reference sequence). The CDR3 protein is CASSLYPMNLRGEKLFF. In nucleotides, the CDR3 is TGTGCCAGCAGCCTTTACCCTATGAATCTTCGGGGGGAAAAACTGTTTTTT.

The gene calls are TRBV6-5 and TRBJ1-4; no definite D call. Trimming left V 6 bases short and J 7 bases short, with 15 bases between. The CDR3 has 14 residues. The V gene's germline CDR1 is MNHEY and CDR2 SVGAGI. The CDR3 protein is CASRRGREREKLFF. DNA for the CDR3: TGTGCCAGCAGGCGGGGAAGGGAGCGTGAAAAACTGTTTTTT.

V and J are TRBV7-9 and TRBJ2-1; maybe TRBD2 (8 bases). Germline V lookup: CDR1 SEHNR, CDR2 FQNEAQ (reference sequence). CDR3 length: 16 residues. The V and J ends lost 1 base and 5 bases respectively, with 15 bases between them. The CDR3 here is CASSLDPGGGHNEQFF. As DNA, the CDR3 is TGTGCCAGCAGCTTAGATCCGGGAGGGGGCCACAATGAGCAGTTCTTC.

The chain couples TRBV6-4 to TRBJ2-7; 7 bases align to TRBD2. V lost 3 bases to trimming and J lost 6 bases; unmatched junction nucleotides: 17. This CDR3 spans 17 amino acids. Per the germline V gene, CDR1 is MRHNA and CDR2 is SNTAGT. The CDR3 DNA follows: TGTGCCAGCAGTGATATAGGGATTGGCGGGAGATTTCGCGAGCAGTACTTC. This codes for CASSDIGIGGRFREQYF.

The V and J genes are TRBV29-1 and TRBJ2-1; 12 bases fit TRBD2. The CDR3 loop spans 16 amino acids. Germline CDR1 reads SQVTM; CDR2 reads ANQGSEA. The trim removed 7 bases at V and 4 bases at J, leaving 11 bases unmatched. This chain's CDR3 is CSAHSGTSGRYNEQFF. DNA for the CDR3: TGCAGCGCTCATTCCGGGACTAGCGGGCGATACAATGAGCAGTTCTTC.

This clone occurred once. The chain couples TRBV30 to TRBJ1-2; tentative D call: TRBD1 (5 bases). V was cut by 3 bases and J by 5 bases, with 25 bases left in between. The CDR3 loop spans 17 amino acids. Germline V CDR1 and CDR2: GTSNPN, SVGIG (reference sequence). The CDR3 sequence: CAWRGEGGLPGVYGYTF. In DNA, the CDR3 is TGTGCCTGGAGGGGGGAGGGTGGACTCCCGGGCGTTTATGGCTACACCTTC.

This chain links TRBV7-2 with TRBJ2-5; TRBD2 matches at 9 bases. The CDR3 contains 13 residues. V lost 6 bases to trimming and J lost 4 bases; unmatched junction nucleotides: 3. Germline V CDR1 and CDR2: SGHTA, FQGNSA. The CDR3: CASRAGGRETQYF. The CDR3, as DNA: TGTGCCAGCAGGGCGGGGGGGCGAGAGACCCAGTACTTC.

This sequence joins TRBV19 and TRBJ2-7; the match to TRBD1 covers 7 bases. Trimming removed 6 bases from V and 0 bases from J; junction bases left unmatched: 11. Germline-derived CDR1 and CDR2 are LNHDA and SQIVND (reference sequence). The CDR3 is 16 amino acids. The CDR3 DNA reads as TGTGCCAGTAGCCGAGCCGGGACAGCAAGCTCCTACGAGCAGTACTTC. Translating gives CASSRAGTASSYEQYF. Together with reference TRBV19 and TRBJ2-7, the CDR3 gives the full variable domain: DGGITQSPKYLFRKEGQNVTLSCEQNLNHDAMYWYRQDPGQGLRLIYYSQIVNDFQKGDIAEGYSVSREKKESFPLTVTSAQKNPTAFYLCASSRAGTASSYEQYFGPGTRLTVT.

This clone was detected only a few times. This rearrangement joins TRBV6-5 to TRBJ1-3, with TRBD1 as a possible D gene (5 bases). CDR1 and CDR2 (germline): MNHEY, SVGAGI. This CDR3 is 16 amino acids long. V lost 0 bases to trimming and J lost 0 bases, with 9 bases between them. In DNA form, the CDR3 reads TGTGCCAGCAGTTACTCCGGCAGGGCCTCTGGAAACACCATATATTTT. This translates into CASSYSGRASGNTIYF.

The chain is built from TRBV20-1 and TRBJ1-2; no definite D call. CDR3 length: 11 residues. Trimming pared 5 bases from V and 8 bases from J, leaving 12 bases between. In germline, CDR1 is DFQATT, CDR2 SNEGSKA (reference sequence). The CDR3 nucleotides are TGCAGTGCTGTCCCCCCGCGGGGCTACACCTTC. Translating gives CSAVPPRGYTF.

This clone was seen a few times. This chain joins TRBV19 and TRBJ2-7; D possibly corresponds to TRBD1 (6 bases). The CDR3 length is 13 residues. Deletions cut 3 bases from V and 6 bases from J, with 12 bases between. From germline, CDR1 is LNHDA and CDR2 SQIVND (reference sequence). This CDR3 reads CASSMIQGFEQYF. The CDR3 DNA is TGTGCCAGTAGTATGATACAGGGCTTCGAGCAGTACTTC.

A note on this clone: At one end the junction does not follow the germline gene, possibly because of a read error. The sample has other DNA sequences that encode this CDR3 too. The chain carries TRBV9 and TRBJ1-6, with D tentatively TRBD1 (6 bases). The CDR3 is 14 amino acids. In germline, CDR1 is SGDLS, CDR2 YYNGEE. This CDR3 reads CASSVRQENSPLHF. DNA for the CDR3: TGTGCCAGCAGCGTAAGACAGGAAAATTCCCCCCTCCACTTT.

This sequence joins TRBV30 and TRBJ1-1; D may be TRBD1 (5 bases). The CDR3 contains 14 residues. The V and J ends lost 3 bases and 1 base respectively, with 12 bases between them. Germline CDR1 reads GTSNPN; CDR2 reads SVGIG (reference sequence). As DNA, the CDR3 is TGTGCCTGGAGCCCCGGACACCAGAACACTGAAGCTTTCTTT. Its protein is CAWSPGHQNTEAFF.

This chain links TRBV28 with TRBJ1-6, with D uncertain. Trimming removed 3 bases at V and 10 bases at J, with 13 bases between. This CDR3 spans 14 amino acids. The germline V gene has CDR1 MDHEN and CDR2 SYDVKM. The CDR3 bases are TGTGCCAGCAGTTTCGACACCTCAGGATCACCCCTCCACTTT. Encoded protein: CASSFDTSGSPLHF.

V is TRBV5-1 and J is TRBJ1-4; D perhaps matches TRBD1 (5 bases). Trimming pared 0 bases from V and 5 bases from J, leaving 14 bases between. The CDR3 is 16 amino acids. CDR1 is SGHRS, CDR2 YFSETQ, per germline. The CDR3, as DNA: TGCGCCAGCAGCTTGGCACTCCAGGGAGGGAATGAAAAACTGTTTTTT. Translating gives CASSLALQGGNEKLFF.

V and J are TRBV5-1 and TRBJ2-3, with 9 nucleotides matching TRBD2. The germline V gene encodes CDR1 SGHRS and CDR2 YFSETQ. CDR3 length: 15 amino acids. Trimming took 6 bases from V and 0 from J; bases not matched to a gene: 5. The CDR3 is CASMTSGYSTDTQYF. For the CDR3, the DNA is TGCGCCAGCATGACTAGCGGTTATAGCACAGATACGCAGTATTTT.

This sequence joins TRBV7-8 and TRBJ2-3; 7 bases align to TRBD2. V shed 5 bases and J 4 bases; nucleotides not matched to a gene: 6. The CDR3 is 14 amino acids. The germline V gene encodes CDR1 SGHVS and CDR2 FQNEAQ. The CDR3 protein is CASSRGLGADTQYF. The DNA of the CDR3 is TGTGCCAGCAGCAGAGGACTAGGGGCAGATACGCAGTATTTT.

The chain employs TRBV7-2 and TRBJ1-5; TRBD1 might be the D (6 bases). Germline V gene lookup returns CDR1 SGHTA and CDR2 FQGNSA. Trimming removed 0 bases at V and 1 base at J, with 10 bases between. The CDR3 covers 16 residues. This CDR3 is CASSLAEGDSNQPQHF. The CDR3, as DNA: TGTGCCAGCAGCTTAGCAGAGGGGGACAGCAATCAGCCCCAGCATTTT. Looking up the rest from reference TRBV7-2 and TRBJ1-5 gives the full variable domain: GAGVSQSPSNKVTEKGKDVELRCDPISGHTALYWYRQSLGQGLEFLIYFQGNSAPDKSGLPSDRFSAERTGGSVSTLTIQRTQQEDSAVYLCASSLAEGDSNQPQHFGDGTRLSIL.

The V gene is TRBV7-9, the J gene TRBJ2-3; 8 positions agree with TRBD2. The germline gives CDR1 SEHNR, CDR2 FQNEAQ (reference sequence). Trimming took 1 base from V and 2 from J; bases not matched to a gene: 5. The CDR3 sequence is 16 residues long. DNA of the CDR3: TGTGCCAGCAGCTTAGACGGAGCGGGAGACACAGATACGCAGTATTTT. Translation gives CASSLDGAGDTDTQYF. Using reference TRBV7-9 and TRBJ2-3 for the parts outside the CDR3, the full variable domain is DTGVSQNPRHKITKRGQNVTFRCDPISEHNRLYWYRQTLGQGPEFLTYFQNEAQLEKSRLLSDRFSAERPKGSFSTLEIQRTEQGDSAMYLCASSLDGAGDTDTQYFGPGTRLTVL.

The chain is built from TRBV7-9 and TRBJ1-1, with D hard to call. Between the trimmed V and J ends, which lost 4 bases and 4 bases, there was a span of 10 bases. CDR1 is SEHNR and CDR2 is FQNEAQ in the germline V gene (reference sequence). The CDR3 covers 13 residues. CDR3 bases: TGTGCCAGCAGCTCGAGCGGTTTCACTGAAGCTTTCTTT. This codes for CASSSSGFTEAFF.

The chain is built from TRBV4-3 and TRBJ2-3; D not resolved. The V end lost 1 base, the J end lost 4 bases, and 6 bases lay between the germline ends. The germline gives CDR1 LGHNA, CDR2 YSLEER. The CDR3 extends over 13 amino acids. CDR3 loop: CASSQARADTQYF. The CDR3 DNA follows: TGCGCCAGCAGCCAAGCGCGAGCAGATACGCAGTATTTT.

This clone occurred a few times. The V call is TRBV19, the J call TRBJ2-7, with unresolved D. V was shortened by 6 bases and J by 0 bases, with 9 bases between the two germline ends. Germline lookup yields CDR1 LNHDA and CDR2 SQIVND (reference sequence). The CDR3 contains 13 residues. The CDR3 spells CASRAGSSYEQYF. The CDR3 region has the DNA TGTGCCAGTAGAGCAGGTAGCTCCTACGAGCAGTACTTC. The full variable domain, in which reference TRBV19 and TRBJ2-7 provide the parts outside the CDR3, is DGGITQSPKYLFRKEGQNVTLSCEQNLNHDAMYWYRQDPGQGLRLIYYSQIVNDFQKGDIAEGYSVSREKKESFPLTVTSAQKNPTAFYLCASRAGSSYEQYFGPGTRLTVT.

CDR3 DNA sequence: TGTGCCAGCAGCCCGGGACTTTCGAACACCGGGGAGCTGTTTTTT. The encoded protein is CASSPGLSNTGELFF. The V call is TRBV7-9, the J call TRBJ2-2; D is possibly TRBD2 (6 bases). In germline, CDR1 is SEHNR, CDR2 FQNEAQ (reference sequence). This CDR3 region has 15 residues. The V end lost 5 bases, the J end lost 0 bases, and 10 bases lay between the germline ends.

The genes are TRBV6-5 and TRBJ2-7; TRBD1 matches 7 bases. The CDR3 totals 14 residues. Germline V gene lookup returns CDR1 MNHEY and CDR2 SVGAGI. V was pared by 5 bases and J by 1 base, with 5 bases of the junction left unmatched. CDR3 DNA sequence: TGTGCCAGCAGTGGGCAGGGGGTTTCCTACGAGCAGTACTTC. Protein sequence: CASSGQGVSYEQYF.

The V call is TRBV30, the J call TRBJ2-7, with 10 bases lining up with TRBD1. J gave up 0 bases and V 4 bases, and 15 bases lay outside the gene matches. The CDR3 loop spans 18 amino acids. Germline V gives CDR1 GTSNPN, CDR2 SVGIG (reference sequence). The CDR3 region has the DNA TGTGCCTGGAACGGAGACAGGGGGCTCCCAAATAGCTCCTACGAGCAGTACTTC. This sequence encodes CAWNGDRGLPNSSYEQYF.

V gene TRBV21-1 combines with J gene TRBJ2-1; the table assigns TRBD2, which was not confirmed against the DNA. TRBV21-1 is a listed pseudogene. The CDR3 extends over 21 amino acids. The CDR3 DNA sequence: TGTGCCAGCAGACTAAACACGGGCGGATGGCCCGGACTAGGCTCCTACAATGAGCAGTTCTTC. Its translation is CASRLNTGGWPGLGSYNEQFF.

Only a few counts were recorded for this clone. The chain joins TRBV6-1 to TRBJ1-5, with TRBD1 identical over 8 bases. This CDR3 comprises 15 residues. V shed 3 bases, J shed 3 bases, and the junction held 4 bases outside the gene matches. Germline CDR1 reads MNHNS; CDR2 reads SASEGT. CDR3 sequence (DNA): TGTGCCAGCAGTGAGTCGGGACAGGTCAATCAGCCCCAGCATTTT. The encoded protein is CASSESGQVNQPQHF.